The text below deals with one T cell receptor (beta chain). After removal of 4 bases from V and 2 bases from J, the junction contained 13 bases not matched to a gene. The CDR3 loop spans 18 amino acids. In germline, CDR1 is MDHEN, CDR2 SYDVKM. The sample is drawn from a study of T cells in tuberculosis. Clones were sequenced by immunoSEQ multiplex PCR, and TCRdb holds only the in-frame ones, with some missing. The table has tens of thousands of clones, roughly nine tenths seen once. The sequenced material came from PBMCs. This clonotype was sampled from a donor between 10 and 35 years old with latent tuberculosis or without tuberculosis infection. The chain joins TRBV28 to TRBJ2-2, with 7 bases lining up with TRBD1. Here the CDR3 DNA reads TGTGCCAGCAGTTCCCGACAGGGAATCCTTCTAAACACCGGGGAGCTGTTTTTT. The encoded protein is CASSSRQGILLNTGELFF.